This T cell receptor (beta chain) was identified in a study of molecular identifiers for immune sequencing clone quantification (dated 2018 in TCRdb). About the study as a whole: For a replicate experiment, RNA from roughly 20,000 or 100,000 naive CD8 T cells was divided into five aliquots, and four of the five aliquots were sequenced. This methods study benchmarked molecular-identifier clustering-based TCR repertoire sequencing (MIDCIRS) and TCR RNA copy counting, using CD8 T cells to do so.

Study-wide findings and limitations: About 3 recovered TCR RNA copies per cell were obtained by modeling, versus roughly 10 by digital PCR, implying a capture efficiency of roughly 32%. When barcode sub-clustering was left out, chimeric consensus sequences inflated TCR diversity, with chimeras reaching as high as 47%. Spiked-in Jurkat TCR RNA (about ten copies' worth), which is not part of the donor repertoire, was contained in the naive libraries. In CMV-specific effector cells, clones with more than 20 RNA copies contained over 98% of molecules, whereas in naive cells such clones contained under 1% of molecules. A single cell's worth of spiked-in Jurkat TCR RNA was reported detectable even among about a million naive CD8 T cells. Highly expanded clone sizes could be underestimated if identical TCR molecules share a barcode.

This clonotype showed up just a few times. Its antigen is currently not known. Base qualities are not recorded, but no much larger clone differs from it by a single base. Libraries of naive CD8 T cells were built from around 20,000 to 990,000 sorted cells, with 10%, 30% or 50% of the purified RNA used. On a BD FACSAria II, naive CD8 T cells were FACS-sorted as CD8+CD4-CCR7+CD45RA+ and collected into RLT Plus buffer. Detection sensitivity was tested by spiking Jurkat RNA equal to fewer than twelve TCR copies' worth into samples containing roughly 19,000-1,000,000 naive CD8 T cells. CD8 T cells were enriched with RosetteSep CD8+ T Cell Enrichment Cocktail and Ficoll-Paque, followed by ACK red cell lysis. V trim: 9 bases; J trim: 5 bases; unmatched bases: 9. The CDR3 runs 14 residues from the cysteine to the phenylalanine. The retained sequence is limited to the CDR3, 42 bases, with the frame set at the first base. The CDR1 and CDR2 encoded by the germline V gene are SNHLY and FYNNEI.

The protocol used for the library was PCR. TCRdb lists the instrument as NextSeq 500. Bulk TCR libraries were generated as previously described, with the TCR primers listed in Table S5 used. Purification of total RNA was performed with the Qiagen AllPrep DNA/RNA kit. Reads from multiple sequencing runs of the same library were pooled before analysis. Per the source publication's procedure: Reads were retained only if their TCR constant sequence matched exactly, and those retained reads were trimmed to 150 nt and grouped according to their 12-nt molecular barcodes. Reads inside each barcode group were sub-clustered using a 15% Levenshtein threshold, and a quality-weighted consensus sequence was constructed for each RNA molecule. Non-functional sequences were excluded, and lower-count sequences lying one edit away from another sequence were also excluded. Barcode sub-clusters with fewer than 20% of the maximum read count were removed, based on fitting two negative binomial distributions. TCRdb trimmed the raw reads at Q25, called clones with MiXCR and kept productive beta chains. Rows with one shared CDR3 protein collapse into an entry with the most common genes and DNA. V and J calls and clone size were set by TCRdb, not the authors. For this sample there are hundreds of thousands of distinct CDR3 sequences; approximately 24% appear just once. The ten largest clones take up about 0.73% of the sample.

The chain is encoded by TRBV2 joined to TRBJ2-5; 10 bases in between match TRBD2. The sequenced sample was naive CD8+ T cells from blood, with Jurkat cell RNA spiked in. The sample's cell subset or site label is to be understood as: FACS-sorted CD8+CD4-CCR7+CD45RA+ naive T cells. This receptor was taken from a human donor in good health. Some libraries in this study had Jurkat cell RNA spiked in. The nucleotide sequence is TGTGCCAGAGCCCTAGCGGGAGTAGGGGAGACCCAGTACTTC. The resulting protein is CARALAGVGETQYF.